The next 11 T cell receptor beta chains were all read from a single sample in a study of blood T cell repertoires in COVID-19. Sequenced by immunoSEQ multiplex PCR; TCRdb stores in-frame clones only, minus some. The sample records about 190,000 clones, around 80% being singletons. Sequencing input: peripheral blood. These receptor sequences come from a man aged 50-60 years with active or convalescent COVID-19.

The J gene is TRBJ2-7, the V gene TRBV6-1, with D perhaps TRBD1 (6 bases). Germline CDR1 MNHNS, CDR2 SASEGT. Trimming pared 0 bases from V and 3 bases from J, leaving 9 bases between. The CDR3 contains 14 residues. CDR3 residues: CASSEAGGRYEQYF. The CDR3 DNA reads TGTGCCAGCAGTGAAGCAGGGGGTCGCTACGAGCAGTACTTC.

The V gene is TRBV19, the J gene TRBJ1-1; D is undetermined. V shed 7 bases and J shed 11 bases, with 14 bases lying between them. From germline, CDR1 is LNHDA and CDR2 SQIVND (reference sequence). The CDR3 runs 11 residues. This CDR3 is CASTRRDGAFF. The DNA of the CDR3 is TGTGCCAGTACCCGGCGGGATGGCGCTTTCTTT.

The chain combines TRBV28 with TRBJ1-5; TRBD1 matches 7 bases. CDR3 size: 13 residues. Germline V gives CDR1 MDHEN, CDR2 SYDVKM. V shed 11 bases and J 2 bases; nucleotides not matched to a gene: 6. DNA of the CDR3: TGTGCCCTCAGCCAGGGGGGCAATCAGCCCCAGCATTTT. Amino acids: CALSQGGNQPQHF.

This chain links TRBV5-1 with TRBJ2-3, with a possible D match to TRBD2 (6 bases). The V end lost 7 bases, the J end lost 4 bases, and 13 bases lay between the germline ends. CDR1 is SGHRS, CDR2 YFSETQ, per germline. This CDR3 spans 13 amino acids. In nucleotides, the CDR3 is TGCGCCAGCGCCGCGGGACTTGCAGATACGCAGTATTTT. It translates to CASAAGLADTQYF.

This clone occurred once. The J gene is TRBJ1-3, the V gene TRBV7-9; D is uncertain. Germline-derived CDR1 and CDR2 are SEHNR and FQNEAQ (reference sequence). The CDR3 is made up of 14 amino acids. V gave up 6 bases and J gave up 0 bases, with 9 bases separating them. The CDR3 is CASRFSLSGNTIYF. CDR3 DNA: TGTGCCAGCAGGTTCTCCCTCTCTGGAAACACCATATATTTT.

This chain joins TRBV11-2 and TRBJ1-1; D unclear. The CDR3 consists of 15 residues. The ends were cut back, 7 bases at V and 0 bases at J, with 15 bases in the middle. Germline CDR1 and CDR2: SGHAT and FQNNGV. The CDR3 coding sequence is TGTGCCAGCACCCCATTCGGAGTCGTGAACACTGAAGCTTTCTTT. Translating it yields CASTPFGVVNTEAFF.

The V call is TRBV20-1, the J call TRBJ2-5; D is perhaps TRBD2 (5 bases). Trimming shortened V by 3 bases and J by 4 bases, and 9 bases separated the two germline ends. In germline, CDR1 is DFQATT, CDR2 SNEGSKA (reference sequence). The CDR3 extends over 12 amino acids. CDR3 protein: CSASSSGETQYF. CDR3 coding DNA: TGCAGTGCTAGTTCCAGCGGAGAGACCCAGTACTTC.

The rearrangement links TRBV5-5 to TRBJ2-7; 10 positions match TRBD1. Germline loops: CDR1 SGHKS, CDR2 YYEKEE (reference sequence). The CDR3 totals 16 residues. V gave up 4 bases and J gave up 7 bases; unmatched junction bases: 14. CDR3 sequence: CASSPRDRGLVREQYF. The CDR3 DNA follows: TGTGCCAGCAGCCCGCGGGACAGGGGCCTGGTAAGGGAGCAGTACTTC.

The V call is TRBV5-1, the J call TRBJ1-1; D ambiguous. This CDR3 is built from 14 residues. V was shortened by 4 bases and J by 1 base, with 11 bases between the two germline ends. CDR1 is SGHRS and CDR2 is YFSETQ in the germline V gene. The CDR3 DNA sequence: TGCGCCAGCAGCCCCCTGTCGGGGAACACTGAAGCTTTCTTT. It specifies CASSPLSGNTEAFF.

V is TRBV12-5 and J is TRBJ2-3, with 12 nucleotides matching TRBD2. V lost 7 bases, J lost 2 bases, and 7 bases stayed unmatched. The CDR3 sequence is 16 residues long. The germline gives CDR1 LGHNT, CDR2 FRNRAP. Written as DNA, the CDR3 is TGTGCTAGTGCCCGAGGGACTAGCGGGCCCACAGATACGCAGTATTTT. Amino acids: CASARGTSGPTDTQYF.

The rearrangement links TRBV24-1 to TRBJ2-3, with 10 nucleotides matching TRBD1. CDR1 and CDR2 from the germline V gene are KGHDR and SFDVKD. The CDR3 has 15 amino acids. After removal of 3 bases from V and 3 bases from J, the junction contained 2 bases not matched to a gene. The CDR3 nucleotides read TGTGCCACCAGTGATCCGGGACAGGGGACAGATACGCAGTATTTT. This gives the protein CATSDPGQGTDTQYF.